Listed here is a single T cell receptor beta chain. The RNA, about 0.5 to 1 ug, was put through reverse transcription using random hexamers. TCRdb re-derived calls from the immunoSEQ multiplex PCR reads in MiXCR, one entry per CDR3 protein. The data hold some 170,000 distinct CDR3 sequences, with about 95% observed a single time. This CDR3 comprises 14 residues. Trimming left V 3 bases short and J 3 bases short, with 9 bases between. Germline V gene sequence: CDR1 KGHSH, CDR2 LQKENI. The data are from a study of CD8 T cells in Susac syndrome. The sample was CD4+ T cells from PBMCs. The TCR originated in a human donor with Susac syndrome. The chain joins TRBV18 to TRBJ2-1; D unclear. DNA for the CDR3: TGTGCCAGCTCACCGGTCAGGCGCTACAATGAGCAGTTCTTC. Protein product: CASSPVRRYNEQFF.